This T cell receptor beta chain is from a study of radiation and T cells in renal cell carcinoma. The time point is: baseline pretreatment blood. Regarding treatment: 15 Gy SBRT to primary tumor, nephrectomy 4 weeks later. The assay was immunoSEQ multiplex PCR, and TCRdb's table has in-frame clones only and misses some. Seen here are about 95,000 clones, 86% observed once, and the top ten hold under 9.5%. Unmatched junction bases numbered 5, after V lost 6 bases and J lost 4 bases. There are 13 residues in the CDR3. Germline-derived CDR1 and CDR2 are MDHEN and SYDVKM. The origin of this receptor is a man between 50 and 59 years old with renal cell carcinoma. The sample consisted of blood, taken from a patient whose treatment included radiotherapy and nephrectomy. This rearrangement joins TRBV28 to TRBJ2-5; TRBD1 matches 7 bases. CDR3 nucleotides: TGTGCCAGCAGAGAACAGGGGTCAGAGACCCAGTACTTC. This encodes CASREQGSETQYF.